The 17 T cell receptor beta chains presented below share a single source sample, sequenced in a study of T cell repertoires and HLA-DP antigens. The protocol was immunoSEQ multiplex PCR, while the TCRdb copy is restricted to in-frame clones and leaves out a portion. Seen here are 75,000 to 90,000 clones, about 89% observed once, and the top ten hold around 1.7%. Their target antigens are unknown. Sample: CD4+ T cells from PBMCs. The receptors here all came from a man aged 45-60 years in good health and CMV-seronegative.

The rearrangement uses TRBV30 and TRBJ1-2; D not certain. CDR3 length equals 13 residues. Trimming took off 2 bases at V and 3 bases at J, with 10 bases between the two ends. Germline CDR1 is GTSNPN and CDR2 is SVGIG (reference sequence). The CDR3 sequence is CAWSPETYYGYTF. CDR3 coding DNA: TGTGCCTGGAGTCCGGAGACGTACTATGGCTACACCTTC.

The genes are TRBV19 and TRBJ1-1, with D unresolved. Trimming took off 3 bases at V and 1 base at J, with 9 bases between the two ends. This CDR3 has 14 amino acids. CDR1 is LNHDA and CDR2 is SQIVND in the germline V gene (reference sequence). The CDR3 DNA is TGTGCCAGTAGTATCTCCTGGGGGAACACTGAAGCTTTCTTT. Amino acid sequence: CASSISWGNTEAFF. Complete variable domain (other parts from reference TRBV19 and TRBJ1-1): DGGITQSPKYLFRKEGQNVTLSCEQNLNHDAMYWYRQDPGQGLRLIYYSQIVNDFQKGDIAEGYSVSREKKESFPLTVTSAQKNPTAFYLCASSISWGNTEAFFGQGTRLTVV.

The chain recombines TRBV12-5 with TRBJ1-2, with 11 nucleotides matching TRBD1. The CDR3 extends over 15 amino acids. Germline CDR1 reads LGHNT; CDR2 reads FRNRAP. Germline trimming cut 4 bases from V and 0 bases from J; bases unmatched to any gene: 1. CDR3 bases: TGTGCTAGTGGTTCGGGACAGGGGGCTAACTATGGCTACACCTTC. Its protein is CASGSGQGANYGYTF.

The chain employs TRBV9 and TRBJ2-1; 10 bases match TRBD2. After removal of 0 bases from V and 4 bases from J, the junction contained 1 base not matched to a gene. The CDR3 is 15 residues long. Germline V gene lookup returns CDR1 SGDLS and CDR2 YYNGEE. CDR3 nucleotide sequence: TGTGCCAGCAGCGTAGAGGGACTAGCGTACAATGAGCAGTTCTTC. Its protein is CASSVEGLAYNEQFF.

This sequence joins TRBV28 and TRBJ2-1; 7 nucleotides line up with TRBD2. The V gene end was trimmed by 3 bases and the J gene end by 15 bases; junction bases not matched to a gene: 8. The CDR3 sequence is 12 residues long. CDR1 and CDR2 (germline): MDHEN, SYDVKM. CDR3 bases: TGTGCCAGCAGTTTTGGTGGGAGGGCCTCGTTCTTC. This codes for CASSFGGRASFF.

The chain joins TRBV6-5 to TRBJ2-7; 10 bases are a match to TRBD1. The V gene's germline CDR1 is MNHEY and CDR2 SVGAGI. V gave up 2 bases and J gave up 2 bases; unmatched junction bases: 3. This CDR3 has 15 amino acids. The CDR3, as DNA: TGTGCCAGCAGTTACCGTGGACAGGGGGCCTACGAGCAGTACTTC. Its translation: CASSYRGQGAYEQYF.

This rearrangement joins TRBV7-2 to TRBJ2-3; unclear D gene. The V end lost 1 base, the J end lost 0 bases, and 8 bases lay between the germline ends. Germline V CDR1 and CDR2: SGHTA, FQGNSA. This CDR3 is 15 amino acids long. Written as DNA, the CDR3 is TGTGCCAGCAGCTTAGAGGCCAGGAGCACAGATACGCAGTATTTT. Translated: CASSLEARSTDTQYF. Full variable domain (missing parts from reference TRBV7-2 and TRBJ2-3): GAGVSQSPSNKVTEKGKDVELRCDPISGHTALYWYRQSLGQGLEFLIYFQGNSAPDKSGLPSDRFSAERTGGSVSTLTIQRTQQEDSAVYLCASSLEARSTDTQYFGPGTRLTVL.

This rearrangement joins TRBV10-3 to TRBJ1-5; D call uncertain. The V and J ends lost 7 bases and 0 bases respectively, with 13 bases between them. This CDR3 is 15 amino acids long. CDR1 is ENHRY and CDR2 is SYGVKD in the germline V gene. CDR3 sequence reads: CAIKAGPNSNQPQHF. The CDR3 nucleotides are TGTGCCATCAAGGCTGGGCCAAATAGCAATCAGCCCCAGCATTTT.

This clone is a singleton in its sample. V is TRBV5-6 and J is TRBJ2-2; weak D call: TRBD1 (6 bases). The CDR3 loop spans 16 amino acids. Trimming took 2 bases from V and 0 from J, leaving 11 bases between them. Germline CDR1 reads SGHDT; CDR2 reads YYEEEE. The CDR3 reads CASSLLGGANTGELFF. The CDR3 DNA sequence: TGTGCCAGCAGCTTACTAGGGGGAGCGAACACCGGGGAGCTGTTTTTT.

V and J are TRBV2 and TRBJ2-3; 10 nucleotides align to TRBD2. Trimming cost V 5 bases and J 4 bases; bases outside gene matches: 3. The CDR3 totals 14 residues. Looked up from germline, CDR1 is SNHLY and CDR2 is FYNNEI. CDR3 sequence reads: CASSPGLAADTQYF. The CDR3 DNA reads as TGTGCCAGCAGTCCAGGACTAGCGGCAGATACGCAGTATTTT.

The chain employs TRBV5-1 and TRBJ2-2; tentative D call: TRBD1 (5 bases). This CDR3 has 15 residues. With 6 bases removed from V and 2 bases from J, the gap between germline ends came to 14 bases. From germline, CDR1 is SGHRS and CDR2 YFSETQ. This chain's CDR3 is CASMDKSTNTGELFF. CDR3 DNA: TGCGCCAGCATGGACAAGTCAACCAACACCGGGGAGCTGTTTTTT.

This clone has a single count. The chain joins TRBV10-3 to TRBJ2-3, with D tentatively TRBD2 (5 bases). The CDR3 spans 13 residues. V gave up 10 bases and J gave up 2 bases, with 13 bases separating them. Germline V gene lookup returns CDR1 ENHRY and CDR2 SYGVKD. DNA of the CDR3: TGTGCCACCGGGAACACAAACACAGATACGCAGTATTTT. Amino acid sequence: CATGNTNTDTQYF.

The rearrangement joins TRBV18 to TRBJ2-2; D is possibly TRBD1 (6 bases). The CDR3 spans 13 residues. CDR1 KGHSH and CDR2 LQKENI come from the germline V gene. V shed 5 bases and J shed 5 bases, with 9 bases lying between them. The CDR3 coding sequence is TGTGCCAGCTCAAACAGGGATACCGGGGAGCTGTTTTTT. This gives the protein CASSNRDTGELFF.

The count of this clone is one. This rearrangement joins TRBV9 to TRBJ2-7; TRBD1 matches at 7 bases. This CDR3 comprises 12 residues. The V gene's germline CDR1 is SGDLS and CDR2 YYNGEE. V lost 4 bases to trimming and J lost 5 bases; unmatched junction nucleotides: 3. The CDR3 loop reads CASSPQGDEQYF. Here the CDR3 DNA reads TGTGCCAGCAGCCCGCAGGGGGACGAGCAGTACTTC.

The sample holds one count of this clone. V and J are TRBV5-1 and TRBJ2-2, with D possibly being TRBD1 or TRBD2 (5 bases each). Germline CDR1 is SGHRS and CDR2 is YFSETQ. The ends were cut back, 2 bases at V and 7 bases at J, with 15 bases in the middle. The CDR3 has 15 amino acids. CDR3 sequence reads: CASSLLTGAGGELFF. The CDR3 region has the DNA TGCGCCAGCAGCTTACTGACTGGGGCGGGCGGGGAGCTGTTTTTT.

The rearrangement joins TRBV5-1 to TRBJ2-3; perhaps TRBD2 as D (6 bases). CDR3 length: 13 amino acids. Trimming shortened V by 4 bases and J by 5 bases, and 11 bases separated the two germline ends. CDR1 and CDR2 from the germline V gene are SGHRS and YFSETQ. DNA for the CDR3: TGCGCCAGCAGCCTCCTGCGGGAAGATACGCAGTATTTT. Its translation: CASSLLREDTQYF.

The J gene is TRBJ1-3, the V gene TRBV5-1; weak D call: TRBD1 (6 bases). The CDR3 runs 13 residues. CDR1 is SGHRS and CDR2 is YFSETQ in the germline V gene. The V end was cut by 4 bases, the J end by 8 bases, with 13 bases between. The CDR3 DNA sequence: TGCGCCAGCAGCCCACAGGGAGGTGACACCATATATTTT. This sequence encodes CASSPQGGDTIYF.